This entry lists 19 T cell receptor beta chains sequenced from one sample in a study of T-cell memory formation after mild COVID-19 (dated by TCRdb to 2020 to 2022). Library preparation employed 5' RACE. Sequenced using an Illumina NovaSeq 6000. TCRdb passed the public sequencing reads through fastp at Q25 and MiXCR, retaining productive beta sequences. A single entry per CDR3 protein holds the most common genes and DNA from its merged rows. This sample lists hundreds of thousands of distinct CDR3 sequences; over 15% were detected once. The ten most abundant clones make up around 11% of the sample. The sequenced material came from PBMCs or a T cell subset sorted from them (not recorded which). These receptors came from an adult woman who had mild COVID-19 (a few samples of this study predate the infection). The sample titles of this study are shuffled in the database, so cell type and time point are left out; the donor was told from shared clones.

V gene TRBV7-9 combines with J gene TRBJ2-5; TRBD2 matches at 8 bases. Looked up from germline, CDR1 is SEHNR and CDR2 is FQNEAQ (reference sequence). J was trimmed by 5 bases and V by 4 bases; bases with no gene match: 12. This CDR3 region has 16 residues. The CDR3: CASSYQERERGETQYF. The DNA for the CDR3 is TGTGCCAGCAGCTACCAGGAGCGGGAGAGGGGGGAGACCCAGTACTTC.

This clonotype came up a few times. The CDR3 spells CASSLPTRNEQFF. CDR3 nucleotides: TGTGCCAGCAGCTTACCTACTAGGAATGAGCAGTTCTTC. The chain links TRBV7-2 to TRBJ2-1, with TRBD2 as a possible D gene (5 bases). Germline V gives CDR1 SGHTA, CDR2 FQGNSA. Trimming cost V 2 bases and J 7 bases, with 9 bases left between them. This CDR3 contains 13 residues.

This clonotype was seen more than once but under ten times. The chain combines TRBV29-1 with TRBJ2-2; 9 bases align to TRBD1. This CDR3 has 13 amino acids. V shed 4 bases, J shed 7 bases, and the junction held 4 bases outside the gene matches. Looked up from germline, CDR1 is SQVTM and CDR2 is ANQGSEA. CDR3 protein: CSVGDRASGELFF. The CDR3 DNA reads TGCAGCGTTGGGGACAGGGCTAGCGGGGAGCTGTTTTTT.

This chain links TRBV24-1 with TRBJ2-1; a possible D gene is TRBD1 (5 bases). Between the trimmed V and J ends, which lost 7 bases and 4 bases, there was a span of 16 bases. Per the germline V gene, CDR1 is KGHDR and CDR2 is SFDVKD. The CDR3 consists of 15 residues. The CDR3 DNA reads TGTGCCACCAGCGATCGACAGACACCTTACAATGAGCAGTTCTTC. Translating it yields CATSDRQTPYNEQFF.

There are a few counts of this clonotype. The chain recombines TRBV6-6 with TRBJ2-3; perhaps TRBD2 as D (6 bases). The CDR3 is 12 amino acids. V was shortened by 5 bases and J by 11 bases, with 14 bases between the two germline ends. CDR1 and CDR2 from the germline V gene are MNHNY and SVGAGI (reference sequence). The CDR3, as DNA: TGTGCCAGCAGTCCTGGGGGGTCGGGGCAGTATTTT. Translation gives CASSPGGSGQYF.

This clonotype was detected a few times. Here the CDR3 reads CASSRAGLAGSADTQYF. As DNA, the CDR3 is TGCGCCAGCAGCCGGGCCGGACTAGCGGGGAGTGCAGATACGCAGTATTTT. The chain carries TRBV5-1 and TRBJ2-3; 12 nucleotides agree with TRBD2. V lost 4 bases, J lost 4 bases, and 10 bases stayed unmatched. The CDR3 is 17 residues long. Germline V CDR1 and CDR2: SGHRS, YFSETQ.

The CDR3 nucleotides read TGTGCCAGCAGTCACCTCGGACAGCCAAACATTCAGTACTTC. Translating gives CASSHLGQPNIQYF. The chain recombines TRBV4-2 with TRBJ2-4; possible D gene TRBD1, 6 bases. CDR1 LGHNA and CDR2 YNFKEQ come from the germline V gene. V lost 6 bases, J lost 6 bases, and 15 bases lay in between. This CDR3 has 14 residues.

This clonotype has a count of ten or more. V is TRBV25-1 and J is TRBJ1-3, with TRBD1 matching 8 bases. V lost 3 bases, J lost 0 bases, and 7 bases stayed unmatched. The CDR3 has 17 residues. The V gene's germline CDR1 is MGHDK and CDR2 SYGVNS. CDR3 sequence: CASSEPGQEYSGNTIYF. For the CDR3, the DNA is TGTGCCAGCAGTGAGCCGGGACAGGAGTACTCTGGAAACACCATATATTTT. The variable domain in full, with the rest retrieved from reference TRBV25-1 and TRBJ1-3, is EADIYQTPRYLVIGTGKKITLECSQTMGHDKMYWYQQDPGMELHLIHYSYGVNSTEKGDLSSESTVSRIRTEHFPLTLESARPSHTSQYLCASSEPGQEYSGNTIYFGEGSWLTVV.

The chain carries TRBV25-1 and TRBJ2-1, with a tentative D call TRBD2 (5 bases). CDR3 size: 12 residues. The V gene's germline CDR1 is MGHDK and CDR2 SYGVNS. The V gene lost 1 base and the J gene lost 7 bases, with 5 bases spanning the gap. The CDR3 nucleotides are TGTGCCAGCAGTGAATGGGAGAATGAGCAGTTCTTC. This encodes CASSEWENEQFF.

This clonotype turned up a few times. V usage is TRBV20-1 and J usage is TRBJ2-7, with no clear D. The length of the CDR3 is 13 residues. Between the trimmed V and J ends, which lost 3 bases and 0 bases, there was a span of 9 bases. Germline V lookup: CDR1 DFQATT, CDR2 SNEGSKA (reference sequence). This CDR3 reads CSASGLSSYEQYF. DNA of the CDR3: TGCAGTGCTAGCGGGCTTAGCTCCTACGAGCAGTACTTC.

This clonotype was seen ten or more times. This CDR3 reads CASRAGTANTEAFF. The CDR3 DNA is TGTGCCAGCAGAGCCGGGACAGCGAACACTGAAGCTTTCTTT. The chain has TRBV12-3 or TRBV12-4 and TRBJ1-1, with 7 bases identical to TRBD1. The CDR3 runs 14 residues. The J segment lost 1 base and the V segment lost 6 bases, leaving 5 bases of the junction unmatched.

This clonotype was counted many times. The genes are TRBV7-6 and TRBJ2-1; unclear D gene. There are 14 residues in the CDR3. The V and J ends lost 5 bases and 1 base respectively, with 9 bases between them. In germline, CDR1 is SGHVS, CDR2 FNYEAQ. The CDR3 DNA follows: TGTGCCAGCAGCCCTAGGAGTTCCTACAATGAGCAGTTCTTC. Translating gives CASSPRSSYNEQFF.

The chain carries TRBV7-6 and TRBJ2-1; no clear D gene. The germline V gene encodes CDR1 SGHVS and CDR2 FNYEAQ. Trimming took 1 base from V and 2 from J, leaving 9 bases between them. The length of the CDR3 is 15 residues. The CDR3 nucleotides read TGTGCCAGCAGCTTAGAACACGGTCCCTACAATGAGCAGTTCTTC. Encoded protein: CASSLEHGPYNEQFF.

The sample holds a few counts of this clonotype. A read error may produce the germline difference seen at one junction end. The chain joins TRBV7-7 to TRBJ2-1, with D perhaps TRBD1 or TRBD2 (5 bases each). Germline CDR1 SSHAT, CDR2 FNYEAQ (reference sequence). CDR3 length: 15 residues. The CDR3 nucleotides are TGTGCTAGCAGCTTATACTCCTCCCCGAGGGGTGAGCAGTTCTTC. It yields the protein CASSLYSSPRGEQFF. The variable domain in full, completed from reference TRBV7-7 and TRBJ2-1, reads GAGVSQSPRYKVTKRGQDVTLRCDPISSHATLYWYQQALGQGPEFLTYFNYEAQPDKSGLPSDRFSAERPEGSISTLTIQRTEQRDSAMYRCASSLYSSPRGEQFFGPGTRLTVL.

This clonotype was recorded a few times. The chain couples TRBV15 to TRBJ2-1, with 7 bases fitting TRBD2. The CDR3 sequence is 15 residues long. V trimming: 1 base; J trimming: 7 bases; junction bases outside the gene matches: 7. Germline V gives CDR1 LNHNV, CDR2 YYDKDF (reference sequence). The CDR3 bases are TGTGCCACCAGCAGAGTTGGGGACTATGGGAATGAGCAGTTCTTC. This codes for CATSRVGDYGNEQFF.

This clonotype was found a few times. The genes are TRBV15 and TRBJ1-5; D gene unclear. The germline gives CDR1 LNHNV, CDR2 YYDKDF (reference sequence). The CDR3 covers 15 residues. Trimming pared 7 bases from V and 6 bases from J, leaving 19 bases between. The CDR3 bases are TGTGCCACCACCCGGGTCGCCGGGAACGGTCAGCCCCAGCATTTT. Translation: CATTRVAGNGQPQHF. The full variable domain, its missing parts supplied by reference TRBV15 and TRBJ1-5, is DAMVIQNPRYQVTQFGKPVTLSCSQTLNHNVMYWYQQKSSQAPKLLFHYYDKDFNNEADTPDNFQSRRPNTSFCFLDIRSPGLGDTAMYLCATTRVAGNGQPQHFGDGTRLSIL.

The table lists this clonotype with a few counts. V is TRBV24-1 and J is TRBJ2-1, with TRBD2 matching 11 bases. V was clipped by 4 bases and J by 4 bases; unmatched bases: 5. The CDR3 consists of 16 residues. In germline, CDR1 is KGHDR, CDR2 SFDVKD. CDR3 bases: TGTGCCACCAGTGACCAGCTAGCGGGGGGATACAATGAGCAGTTCTTC. Its translation is CATSDQLAGGYNEQFF.

This clonotype was seen a few times. The rearrangement links TRBV6-5 to TRBJ2-1; the match to TRBD2 covers 16 bases. The ends lost 6 bases at V and 9 bases at J; junction bases unmatched: 5. The CDR3 has 15 amino acids. CDR1 and CDR2 (germline): MNHEY, SVGAGI. CDR3 in amino acids: CASRGLAGGPGEQFF. The CDR3, as DNA: TGTGCCAGCAGGGGACTAGCGGGAGGGCCGGGTGAGCAGTTCTTC.

This clonotype was detected a few times. This chain uses TRBV4-2 with TRBJ2-1; 13 positions agree with TRBD2. Germline-derived CDR1 and CDR2 are LGHNA and YNFKEQ. The junction had 11 bases not matched to a gene; V was cut back by 6 bases and J by 6 bases. This CDR3 is 17 amino acids long. The CDR3 sequence is CASRRTSGRGTGNEQFF. The CDR3 region has the DNA TGTGCCAGCAGAAGGACTAGCGGGAGAGGGACGGGCAATGAGCAGTTCTTC.